This entry concerns a single T cell receptor (beta chain). Original handling: Reference gene primer amplification yielded estimated nucleated cell counts. Clones were read by immunoSEQ multiplex PCR, and TCRdb kept only the in-frame ones, dropping some. The D gene and trimming were derived from the DNA, and the V and J assignments and clone size from that table. The repertoire consists of roughly 140,000 clones, with 80% to 90% occurring once and the leading ten covering 2.5% to 3.5%. CDR1 MRHNA and CDR2 SNTAGT come from the germline V gene. The CDR3 has 16 residues. The trim removed 4 bases at V and 8 bases at J, leaving 8 bases unmatched. This record comes from a study of blood T cell repertoires in COVID-19. Study information: The analysed material was cDNA or gDNA that came from T cells, B-cell-depleted T cells, or PBMCs.

This TCR was recovered from a woman aged 55 to 70 with active COVID-19. Sequencing was carried out using peripheral blood. The chain combines TRBV6-4 with TRBJ2-1; TRBD2 aligns across 13 bases. The CDR3 nucleotides read TGTGCCAGCAGTGCCTCCGGGACTAGCGGGATTTATGAGCAGTTCTTC. This encodes CASSASGTSGIYEQFF.